This TCR beta chain was identified during a study of CD4+ T cells in melanoma. Notes on the study in general: A reported correlation linked neoantigen-specific CD4+ T cells to CD8+, macrophage and B cell function. In melanoma, neoantigen-specific CD4+ T cells reportedly differed in differentiation state.

This clone showed up just a few times. The target antigen is unknown. CDR3 size: 18 residues. Germline loops: CDR1 SGHRS, CDR2 YFSETQ. V lost 0 bases and J lost 0; bases outside the gene matches: 5. TCRdb's table, derived via immunoSEQ multiplex PCR, lists solely in-frame clones and lacks some. The repertoire has 110,000 to 150,000 clones, 85% to 95% of them found once; the top ten carry 1.5%. This clonotype was sampled from a human donor with melanoma. V and J are TRBV5-1 and TRBJ1-6; 8 nucleotides line up with TRBD1. The CDR3 DNA reads TGCGCCAGCAGCTTGGCCGGGACAGGCAACTCCTATAATTCACCCCTCCACTTT. It translates to CASSLAGTGNSYNSPLHF.